These 29 T cell receptor beta chains came from one sample sequenced in a study of cytomegalovirus exposure and HLA in healthy donors. This table comes from immunoSEQ multiplex PCR, and its TCRdb copy is limited to in-frame clones, with some not included. Among about 150,000 clones listed, more than 70% were seen once. The source material was PBMCs. Receptor source: a human donor in good health.

The chain has TRBV6-1 and TRBJ1-5; no reliable D call. From germline, CDR1 is MNHNS and CDR2 SASEGT. V was pared by 1 base and J by 0 bases, with 13 bases between. This CDR3 spans 17 amino acids. CDR3 DNA sequence: TGTGCCAGCAGTGAAGGAAAGCGGGTTTATAGCAATCAGCCCCAGCATTTT. Residues: CASSEGKRVYSNQPQHF.

The chain is built from TRBV5-6 and TRBJ1-2; TRBD1 is a possible D gene (6 bases). Trimming shortened V by 5 bases and J by 4 bases, and 15 bases separated the two germline ends. The CDR3 is 14 amino acids. The germline V gene has CDR1 SGHDT and CDR2 YYEEEE. CDR3 in amino acids: CASRLRGAIYGYTF. In DNA, the CDR3 is TGTGCCAGCAGATTGCGGGGGGCGATCTATGGCTACACCTTC.

V is TRBV7-9 and J is TRBJ1-5, with 12 bases identical to TRBD1. V was clipped by 5 bases and J by 5 bases; unmatched bases: 7. The CDR3 length is 16 residues. Germline CDR1 reads SEHNR; CDR2 reads FQNEAQ (reference sequence). CDR3 nucleotide sequence: TGTGCCAGCAGCCCGGGACAGGGGGCGGCTCATCAGCCCCAGCATTTT. Translated: CASSPGQGAAHQPQHF. Filled out from reference TRBV7-9 and TRBJ1-5, the complete variable domain reads DTGVSQNPRHKITKRGQNVTFRCDPISEHNRLYWYRQTLGQGPEFLTYFQNEAQLEKSRLLSDRFSAERPKGSFSTLEIQRTEQGDSAMYLCASSPGQGAAHQPQHFGDGTRLSIL.

The V call is TRBV7-9, the J call TRBJ1-1; 9 bases line up with TRBD1. V lost 5 bases to trimming and J lost 2 bases; unmatched junction nucleotides: 3. Germline V lookup: CDR1 SEHNR, CDR2 FQNEAQ (reference sequence). CDR3 length: 14 residues. Here the CDR3 reads CASSETGGNTEAFF. The CDR3 DNA follows: TGTGCCAGCAGCGAAACAGGGGGCAACACTGAAGCTTTCTTT.

The V gene is TRBV2, the J gene TRBJ2-1, with 8 positions matching TRBD1. Germline values: CDR1 SNHLY, CDR2 FYNNEI. This CDR3 contains 16 residues. With 4 bases clipped from V and 8 bases from J, the junction kept 13 bases outside the gene matches. Here the CDR3 DNA reads TGTGCCAGCAGTGGGGCTCGGACAGGGTATGTCGATGAGCAGTTCTTC. Residues: CASSGARTGYVDEQFF.

This chain uses TRBV4-1 with TRBJ1-1; D is undetermined. This CDR3 has 16 residues. Germline V gene sequence: CDR1 MGHRA, CDR2 YSYEKL. Trimming shortened V by 3 bases and J by 1 base, and 15 bases separated the two germline ends. The CDR3 region has the DNA TGCGCCAGCAGCCATTGGTCTGTAACAGCGAACACTGAAGCTTTCTTT. This gives the protein CASSHWSVTANTEAFF.

The genes are TRBV5-1 and TRBJ2-7, with a weak D call TRBD1 (6 bases). This CDR3 has 16 amino acids. V gave up 4 bases and J gave up 2 bases, with 19 bases separating them. Germline CDR1 SGHRS, CDR2 YFSETQ. The CDR3, as DNA: TGCGCCAGCAGCGGAATACCTGACAGGCCCGCCTACGAGCAGTACTTC. Translating it yields CASSGIPDRPAYEQYF.

This clone was counted once. This sequence joins TRBV19 and TRBJ1-5, with a possible D match to TRBD1 (5 bases). Germline V gene lookup returns CDR1 LNHDA and CDR2 SQIVND (reference sequence). This CDR3 spans 12 amino acids. V lost 7 bases and J 7 bases, leaving 11 bases between the germline ends. CDR3 nucleotides: TGTGCCAGTACCATAGGGGCGCAGCCCCAGCATTTT. This codes for CASTIGAQPQHF. The full variable domain, rest sourced from reference TRBV19 and TRBJ1-5, is DGGITQSPKYLFRKEGQNVTLSCEQNLNHDAMYWYRQDPGQGLRLIYYSQIVNDFQKGDIAEGYSVSREKKESFPLTVTSAQKNPTAFYLCASTIGAQPQHFGDGTRLSIL.

V gene TRBV11-2 combines with J gene TRBJ1-1, with D possibly being TRBD1 (5 bases). The ends were cut back, 3 bases at V and 5 bases at J, with 10 bases in the middle. The CDR3 runs to 13 residues. Germline CDR1 reads SGHAT; CDR2 reads FQNNGV. The CDR3 DNA reads as TGTGCCAGCAGCTTGGACGGGGGGACTGAAGCTTTCTTT. Translated: CASSLDGGTEAFF.

This sequence joins TRBV9 and TRBJ2-1, with D perhaps matching TRBD2 (5 bases). Germline values: CDR1 SGDLS, CDR2 YYNGEE. CDR3 length: 14 residues. V was cut by 0 bases and J by 2 bases, with 6 bases left in between. As DNA, the CDR3 is TGTGCCAGCAGCGTAGAGACTACCTACAATGAGCAGTTCTTC. It translates to CASSVETTYNEQFF.

This clone was counted only a few times. CDR3 amino acids: CASSQEGELNEKLFF. CDR3 bases: TGTGCCAGCAGCCAAGAAGGGGAACTTAATGAAAAACTGTTTTTT. The chain joins TRBV4-2 to TRBJ1-4; weak D call: TRBD1 (5 bases). The CDR3 is made up of 15 amino acids. Trimming removed 0 bases at V and 4 bases at J, with 9 bases between. From germline, CDR1 is LGHNA and CDR2 YNFKEQ.

The CDR3: CASTITSGSYEQYF. CDR3 DNA: TGTGCCAGCACCATAACTAGCGGGAGCTACGAGCAGTACTTC. This sequence joins TRBV6-6 and TRBJ2-7; 11 nucleotides match TRBD2. Germline V lookup: CDR1 MNHNY, CDR2 SVGAGI (reference sequence). The V gene end was trimmed by 7 bases and the J gene end by 3 bases; junction bases not matched to a gene: 5. CDR3 length: 14 amino acids.

The J gene is TRBJ2-3, the V gene TRBV18, with D hard to call. Germline CDR1 reads KGHSH; CDR2 reads LQKENI. This CDR3 is 17 amino acids long. V dropped 2 bases and J dropped 2 bases, with 17 bases sitting between them. CDR3 DNA: TGTGCCAGCTCACCAAATACTCGCCAGGTATACACAGATACGCAGTATTTT. It is translated as CASSPNTRQVYTDTQYF.

V is TRBV2 and J is TRBJ1-6; TRBD1 might be the D (5 bases). This CDR3 region has 13 residues. The V end lost 10 bases, the J end lost 10 bases, and 17 bases lay between the germline ends. Germline assignment: CDR1 SNHLY and CDR2 FYNNEI. In DNA, the CDR3 is TGTGCCACCCAAAGGGGCTTCTCCTCACCCCTCCACTTT. This sequence encodes CATQRGFSSPLHF.

CDR3 sequence reads: CASSAHLGGGQHNEQFF. In DNA, the CDR3 is TGTGCCAGCAGTGCCCATCTTGGCGGGGGGCAACACAATGAGCAGTTCTTC. The chain carries TRBV6-1 and TRBJ2-1; 8 bases are shared with TRBD2. Germline CDR1 reads MNHNS; CDR2 reads SASEGT. Trimming took 4 bases from V and 5 from J; bases not matched to a gene: 13. This CDR3 has 17 residues.

The rearrangement uses TRBV7-9 and TRBJ2-2, with TRBD2 matching 7 bases. Germline CDR1 reads SEHNR; CDR2 reads FQNEAQ (reference sequence). J gave up 6 bases and V 3 bases, and 4 bases lay outside the gene matches. The CDR3 spans 14 residues. CDR3 in amino acids: CASSLRGFAGELFF. Here the CDR3 DNA reads TGTGCCAGCAGCTTGCGGGGGTTCGCCGGGGAGCTGTTTTTT. The entire variable domain, with the rest obtained from reference TRBV7-9 and TRBJ2-2, is as follows: DTGVSQNPRHKITKRGQNVTFRCDPISEHNRLYWYRQTLGQGPEFLTYFQNEAQLEKSRLLSDRFSAERPKGSFSTLEIQRTEQGDSAMYLCASSLRGFAGELFFGEGSRLTVL.

CDR3 sequence (DNA): TGTGCCAGCAGCTCAGTGATCGGGGGGAACACTGAAGCTTTCTTT. Protein: CASSSVIGGNTEAFF. The chain has TRBV7-9 and TRBJ1-1; weak D call: TRBD1 (5 bases). The CDR3 is made up of 15 amino acids. The V gene lost 4 bases and the J gene lost 1 base, with 13 bases spanning the gap. Per germline, CDR1 SEHNR and CDR2 FQNEAQ (reference sequence).

V gene TRBV14 combines with J gene TRBJ2-1; a weak D match, TRBD2 (7 bases). V gave up 0 bases and J gave up 3 bases, with 21 bases separating them. This CDR3 spans 19 amino acids. Germline-derived CDR1 and CDR2 are SGHDN and FVKESK. The CDR3 loop is CASSQDWGPRGGGYNEQFF. The CDR3 DNA follows: TGTGCCAGCAGCCAAGATTGGGGCCCGAGGGGAGGGGGCTACAATGAGCAGTTCTTC.

Concerning this clone: Other DNA sequences within the sample encode an identical CDR3. The J gene is TRBJ2-7, the V gene TRBV6-1; D possibly corresponds to TRBD1 (6 bases). Germline loops: CDR1 MNHNS, CDR2 SASEGT. The CDR3 has 12 residues. V was cut by 5 bases and J by 2 bases, with 7 bases left in between. CDR3 residues: CASSRQAYEQYF. The CDR3 DNA reads as TGTGCCAGCAGTAGACAGGCCTACGAGCAGTACTTC.

This clone has a single count. V is TRBV10-3 and J is TRBJ2-7; TRBD2 matches 13 bases. This CDR3 is built from 17 residues. With V trimmed by 6 bases and J by 5 bases, 13 bases remained unmatched. Per germline, CDR1 ENHRY and CDR2 SYGVKD. CDR3 region: CAISGLAGATRGNEQYF. The DNA of the CDR3 is TGTGCCATCAGCGGACTAGCGGGAGCGACCCGCGGGAACGAGCAGTACTTC.

This clone was seen just once. This chain uses TRBV20-1 with TRBJ2-1; 9 bases are a match to TRBD1. V shed 6 bases and J 10 bases; nucleotides not matched to a gene: 4. Germline V lookup: CDR1 DFQATT, CDR2 SNEGSKA (reference sequence). This CDR3 comprises 11 residues. CDR3 in amino acids: CSAGDRAEQFF. The CDR3 DNA is TGCAGTGCGGGGGACAGGGCAGAGCAGTTCTTC.

The chain has TRBV19 and TRBJ1-5; D might be TRBD1 (6 bases). The germline V gene encodes CDR1 LNHDA and CDR2 SQIVND (reference sequence). Trimming pared 6 bases from V and 7 bases from J, leaving 16 bases between. The CDR3 covers 14 residues. CDR3 loop: CASRERGNVQPQHF. For the CDR3, the DNA is TGTGCCAGTAGGGAAAGGGGGAACGTGCAGCCCCAGCATTTT.

This sequence joins TRBV27 and TRBJ1-5; D not certain. Germline CDR1 reads MNHEY; CDR2 reads SMNVEV (reference sequence). The CDR3 consists of 14 residues. The germline V and J ends were trimmed by 0 bases and 5 bases, with 8 bases remaining between them. The CDR3 protein is CASSLSRGYQPQHF. CDR3 DNA sequence: TGTGCCAGCAGTTTATCCCGAGGGTATCAGCCCCAGCATTTT.

The V gene is TRBV13, the J gene TRBJ1-2; 8 nucleotides align to TRBD1. CDR3 length equals 14 residues. Looked up from germline, CDR1 is PRHDT and CDR2 is FYEKMQ (reference sequence). V trimming: 2 bases; J trimming: 2 bases; junction bases outside the gene matches: 1. CDR3 protein: CASSLNRGNYGYTF. The CDR3 nucleotides read TGTGCCAGCAGCTTAAACAGGGGGAACTATGGCTACACCTTC.

This rearrangement joins TRBV6-1 to TRBJ1-1, with D perhaps TRBD1 (5 bases). CDR3 size: 15 residues. Trimming took 3 bases from V and 3 from J, leaving 14 bases between them. CDR1 MNHNS and CDR2 SASEGT come from the germline V gene. CDR3 sequence reads: CASSDASSTDTEAFF. In DNA form, the CDR3 reads TGTGCCAGCAGTGACGCAAGCTCGACAGACACTGAAGCTTTCTTT.

This rearrangement joins TRBV18 to TRBJ2-3; TRBD2 might be the D (5 bases). V was shortened by 2 bases and J by 5 bases, with 11 bases between the two germline ends. The CDR3 consists of 14 residues. In germline, CDR1 is KGHSH, CDR2 LQKENI. CDR3 DNA: TGTGCCAGCTCACCATTAGGAGAGGGAGATACGCAGTATTTT. Translating it yields CASSPLGEGDTQYF.

The chain has TRBV6-5 and TRBJ1-1; D not resolved. Germline CDR1 and CDR2: MNHEY and SVGAGI. This CDR3 spans 12 amino acids. The V end lost 0 bases, the J end lost 11 bases, and 10 bases lay between the germline ends. In DNA, the CDR3 is TGTGCCAGCAGTTACTCGATGGCTTTGGCTTTCTTT. The encoded protein is CASSYSMALAFF.

The rearrangement joins TRBV5-1 to TRBJ1-2, with TRBD1 identical over 7 bases. CDR1 SGHRS and CDR2 YFSETQ come from the germline V gene. Trimming took 3 bases from V and 5 from J; bases not matched to a gene: 7. CDR3 size: 14 residues. CDR3: CASSSTGTAYGYTF. CDR3 in DNA: TGCGCCAGCAGCTCAACCGGGACAGCGTATGGCTACACCTTC.

The chain recombines TRBV5-1 with TRBJ2-1; D is possibly TRBD2 (5 bases). Trimming took 4 bases from V and 0 from J, leaving 8 bases between them. This CDR3 region has 14 residues. The germline gives CDR1 SGHRS, CDR2 YFSETQ. The CDR3 DNA reads as TGCGCCAGCAGCCTCGAGGGCTCCTACAATGAGCAGTTCTTC. This encodes CASSLEGSYNEQFF.